This T cell receptor (beta chain) was observed in a study of cytomegalovirus exposure and HLA in healthy donors. CDR1 is SGHAT, CDR2 FQNNGV, per germline. The CDR3 sequence is 14 residues long. V dropped 2 bases and J dropped 10 bases, with 15 bases sitting between them. This clone occurred a few times. Its antigen remains unidentified. Regarding the study as a whole: The study carried out a later analysis of TCR beta sequences. It associated around 17,000 of them with specific HLA alleles at a false discovery rate of 0.05.

Amplification used 60 Vbeta primers and 13 Jbeta primers. Assay: immunoSEQ multiplex PCR; the TCRdb copy retains only in-frame clones and omits some. This table has about 160,000 clones, under 80% appearing once. Source material: PBMCs. This chain joins TRBV11-2 and TRBJ2-1, with D possibly TRBD1 on 5 matching bases. The sequence was obtained from a man between 35 and 55 years old in good health and CMV-seronegative. CDR3 sequence: CASSLQAGFSEQFF. The CDR3 DNA reads as TGTGCCAGCAGCTTACAAGCAGGGTTCTCCGAGCAGTTCTTC.